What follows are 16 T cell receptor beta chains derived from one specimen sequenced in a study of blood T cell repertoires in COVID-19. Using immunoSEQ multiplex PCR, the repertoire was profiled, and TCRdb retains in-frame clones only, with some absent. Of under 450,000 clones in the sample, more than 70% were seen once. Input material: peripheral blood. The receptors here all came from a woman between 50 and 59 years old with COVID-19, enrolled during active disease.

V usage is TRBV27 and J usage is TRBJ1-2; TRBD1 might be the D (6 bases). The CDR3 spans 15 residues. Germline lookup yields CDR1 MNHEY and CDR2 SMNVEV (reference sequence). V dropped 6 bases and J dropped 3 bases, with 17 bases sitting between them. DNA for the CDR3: TGTGCCAGCAGGGAAGGTGGGGGCTTTCACTATGGCTACACCTTC. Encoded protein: CASREGGGFHYGYTF.

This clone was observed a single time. DNA of the CDR3: TGCAGCGTAACCAGGGACACCGGGGAGCTGTTTTTT. Amino acids: CSVTRDTGELFF. J is TRBJ2-2 and V is TRBV29-1; tentatively, D is TRBD1 (5 bases). CDR3 size: 12 residues. Germline values: CDR1 SQVTM, CDR2 ANQGSEA. Trimming stripped 6 bases from V and 3 bases from J, with 8 bases between.

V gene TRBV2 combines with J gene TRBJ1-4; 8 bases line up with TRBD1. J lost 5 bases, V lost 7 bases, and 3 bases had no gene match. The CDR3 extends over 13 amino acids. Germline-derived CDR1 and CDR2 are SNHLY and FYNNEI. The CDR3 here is CASIGTGNEKLFF. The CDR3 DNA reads TGTGCCAGCATCGGGACAGGAAATGAAAAACTGTTTTTT.

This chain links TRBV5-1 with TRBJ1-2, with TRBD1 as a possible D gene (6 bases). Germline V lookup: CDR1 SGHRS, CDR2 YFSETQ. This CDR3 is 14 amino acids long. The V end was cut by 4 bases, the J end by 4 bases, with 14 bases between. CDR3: CASSTAGAGYGYTF. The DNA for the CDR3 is TGCGCCAGCAGCACGGCAGGGGCAGGCTATGGCTACACCTTC.

CDR3 in amino acids: CASSSPGSGANVLTF. As DNA, the CDR3 is TGTGCCAGCAGCTCCCCCGGCTCTGGGGCCAACGTCCTGACTTTC. The chain joins TRBV9 to TRBJ2-6; D is unresolved. The CDR3 length is 15 residues. V gave up 4 bases and J gave up 0 bases, with 8 bases separating them. Germline CDR1 and CDR2: SGDLS and YYNGEE.

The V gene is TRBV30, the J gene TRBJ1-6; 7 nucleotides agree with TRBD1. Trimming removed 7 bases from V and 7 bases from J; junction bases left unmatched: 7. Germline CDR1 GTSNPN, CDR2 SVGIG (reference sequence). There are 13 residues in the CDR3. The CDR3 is CASNDRANSPLHF. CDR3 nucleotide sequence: TGTGCCTCTAATGACAGGGCCAATTCACCCCTCCACTTT.

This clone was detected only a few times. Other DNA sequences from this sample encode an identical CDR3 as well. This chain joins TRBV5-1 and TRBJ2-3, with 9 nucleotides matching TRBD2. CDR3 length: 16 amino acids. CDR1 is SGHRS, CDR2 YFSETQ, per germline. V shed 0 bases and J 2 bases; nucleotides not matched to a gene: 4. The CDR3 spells CASSLGLAGTTDTQYF. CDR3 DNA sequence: TGCGCCAGCAGCTTGGGGCTAGCGGGGACCACAGATACGCAGTATTTT.

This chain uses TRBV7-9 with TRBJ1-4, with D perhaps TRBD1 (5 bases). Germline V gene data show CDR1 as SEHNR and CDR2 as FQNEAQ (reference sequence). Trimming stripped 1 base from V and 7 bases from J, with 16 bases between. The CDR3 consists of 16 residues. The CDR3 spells CASSLGFSRDGEKLFF. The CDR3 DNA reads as TGTGCCAGCAGCTTAGGGTTTAGCAGGGATGGTGAAAAACTGTTTTTT.

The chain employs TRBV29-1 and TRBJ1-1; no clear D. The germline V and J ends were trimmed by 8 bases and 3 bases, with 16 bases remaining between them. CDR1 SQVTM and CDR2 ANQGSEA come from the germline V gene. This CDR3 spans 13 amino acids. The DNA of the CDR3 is TGCAGCCCGGTGAGGGCGCCGGACACTGAAGCTTTCTTT. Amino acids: CSPVRAPDTEAFF.

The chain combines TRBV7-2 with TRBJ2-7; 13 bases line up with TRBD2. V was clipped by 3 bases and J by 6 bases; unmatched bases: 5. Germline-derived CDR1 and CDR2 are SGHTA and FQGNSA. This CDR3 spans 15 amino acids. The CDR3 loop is CASSLTSGGPGEQYF. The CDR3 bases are TGTGCCAGCAGCTTGACTAGCGGGGGGCCGGGCGAGCAGTACTTC.

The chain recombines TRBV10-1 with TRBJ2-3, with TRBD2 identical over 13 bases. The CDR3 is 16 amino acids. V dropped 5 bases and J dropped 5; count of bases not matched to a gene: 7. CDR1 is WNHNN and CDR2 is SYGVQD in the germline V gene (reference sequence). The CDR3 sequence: CASSPRLAGGEDTQYF. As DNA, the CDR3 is TGCGCCAGCAGTCCAAGACTAGCGGGGGGTGAAGATACGCAGTATTTT.

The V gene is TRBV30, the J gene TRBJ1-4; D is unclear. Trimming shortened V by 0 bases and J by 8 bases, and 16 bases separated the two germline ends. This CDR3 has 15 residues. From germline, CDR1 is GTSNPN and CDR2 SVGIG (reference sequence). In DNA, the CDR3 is TGTGCCTGGAGTGTAAACGCCGGGTCAACGGAAAAACTGTTTTTT. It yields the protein CAWSVNAGSTEKLFF.

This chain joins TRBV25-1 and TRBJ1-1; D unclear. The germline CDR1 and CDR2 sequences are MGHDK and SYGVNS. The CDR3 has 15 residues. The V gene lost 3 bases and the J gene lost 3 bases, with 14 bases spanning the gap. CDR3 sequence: CASSDLVTGYTEAFF. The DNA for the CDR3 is TGTGCCAGCAGTGACCTCGTGACGGGGTACACTGAAGCTTTCTTT.

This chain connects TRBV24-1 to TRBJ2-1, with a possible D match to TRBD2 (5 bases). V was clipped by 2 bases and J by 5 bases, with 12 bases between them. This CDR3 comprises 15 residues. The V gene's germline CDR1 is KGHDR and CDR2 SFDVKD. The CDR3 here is CATSDSGLNNNEQFF. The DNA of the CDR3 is TGTGCCACCAGTGATTCCGGACTTAATAACAATGAGCAGTTCTTC.

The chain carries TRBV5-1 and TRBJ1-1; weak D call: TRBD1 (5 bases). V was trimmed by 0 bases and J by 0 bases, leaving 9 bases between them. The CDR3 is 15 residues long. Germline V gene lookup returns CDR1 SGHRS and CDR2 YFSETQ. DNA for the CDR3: TGCGCCAGCAGCTTGGGGCGCAGGGTGAACACTGAAGCTTTCTTT. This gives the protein CASSLGRRVNTEAFF.

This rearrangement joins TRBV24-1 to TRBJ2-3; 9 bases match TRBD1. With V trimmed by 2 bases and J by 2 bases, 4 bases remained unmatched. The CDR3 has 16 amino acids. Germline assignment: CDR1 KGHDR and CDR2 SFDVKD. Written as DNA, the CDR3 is TGTGCCACCAGTGATTCAGGGACAGGGCCCACAGATACGCAGTATTTT. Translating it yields CATSDSGTGPTDTQYF.